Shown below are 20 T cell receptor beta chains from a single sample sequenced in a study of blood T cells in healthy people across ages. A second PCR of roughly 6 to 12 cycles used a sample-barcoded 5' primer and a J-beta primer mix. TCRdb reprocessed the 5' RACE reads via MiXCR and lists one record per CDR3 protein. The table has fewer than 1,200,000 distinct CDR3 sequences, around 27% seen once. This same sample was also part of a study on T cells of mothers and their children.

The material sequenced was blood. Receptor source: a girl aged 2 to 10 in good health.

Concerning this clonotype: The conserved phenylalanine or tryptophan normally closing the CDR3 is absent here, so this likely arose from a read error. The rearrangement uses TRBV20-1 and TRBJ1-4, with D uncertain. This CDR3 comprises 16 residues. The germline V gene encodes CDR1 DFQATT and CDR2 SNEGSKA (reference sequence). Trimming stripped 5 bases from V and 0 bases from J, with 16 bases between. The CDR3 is CSADTISRATNEKLFS. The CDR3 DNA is TGCAGTGCTGATACTATCAGTAGGGCAACTAATGAAAAACTGTTTTCT.

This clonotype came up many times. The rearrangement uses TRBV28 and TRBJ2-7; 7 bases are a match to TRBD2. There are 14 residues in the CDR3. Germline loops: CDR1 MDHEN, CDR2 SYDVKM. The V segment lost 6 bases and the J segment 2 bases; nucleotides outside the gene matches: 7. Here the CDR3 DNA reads TGTGCCAGCAGCCTCACTAGCGTTCCCTACGAGCAGTACTTC. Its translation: CASSLTSVPYEQYF.

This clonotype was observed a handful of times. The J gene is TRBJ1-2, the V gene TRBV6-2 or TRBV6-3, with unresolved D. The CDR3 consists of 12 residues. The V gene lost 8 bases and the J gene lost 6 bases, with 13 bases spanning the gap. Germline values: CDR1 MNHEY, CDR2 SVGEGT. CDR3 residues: CASQFMGDGYTF. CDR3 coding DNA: TGTGCCAGCCAGTTCATGGGAGATGGCTACACCTTC.

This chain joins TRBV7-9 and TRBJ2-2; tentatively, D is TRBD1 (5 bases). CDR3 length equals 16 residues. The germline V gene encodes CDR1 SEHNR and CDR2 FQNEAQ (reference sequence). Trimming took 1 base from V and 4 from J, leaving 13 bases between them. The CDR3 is CASSLVRTGITGELFF. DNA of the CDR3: TGTGCCAGCAGCTTAGTCAGAACAGGCATCACCGGGGAGCTGTTTTTT.

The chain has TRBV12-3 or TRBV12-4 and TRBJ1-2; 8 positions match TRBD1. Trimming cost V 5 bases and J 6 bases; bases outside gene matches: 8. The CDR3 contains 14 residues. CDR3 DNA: TGTGCCAGCAGTCCCTCGACAGGGGAGAATGGCTACACCTTC. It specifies CASSPSTGENGYTF.

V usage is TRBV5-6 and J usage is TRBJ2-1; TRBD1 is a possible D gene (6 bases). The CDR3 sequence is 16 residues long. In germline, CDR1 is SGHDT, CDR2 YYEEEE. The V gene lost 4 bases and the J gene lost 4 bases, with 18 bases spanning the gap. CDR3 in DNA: TGTGCCAGCAGCAAACTCTCCGGGACACTGTACAATGAGCAGTTCTTC. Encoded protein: CASSKLSGTLYNEQFF.

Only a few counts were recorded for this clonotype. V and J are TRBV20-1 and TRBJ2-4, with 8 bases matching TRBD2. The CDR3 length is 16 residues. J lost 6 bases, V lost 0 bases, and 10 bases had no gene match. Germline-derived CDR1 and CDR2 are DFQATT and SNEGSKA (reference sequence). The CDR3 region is CSARDVLREDTNIQYF. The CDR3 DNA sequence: TGCAGTGCTAGAGATGTTCTGCGGGAGGACACAAACATTCAGTACTTC.

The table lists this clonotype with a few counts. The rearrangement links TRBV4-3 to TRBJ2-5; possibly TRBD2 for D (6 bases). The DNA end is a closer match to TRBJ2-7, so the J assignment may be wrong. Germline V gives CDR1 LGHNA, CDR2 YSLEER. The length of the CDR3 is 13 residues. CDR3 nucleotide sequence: TGCGCCAGCAGCCAAGAGACTAGATACGAGCAGTACTTC. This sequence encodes CASSQETRYEQYF.

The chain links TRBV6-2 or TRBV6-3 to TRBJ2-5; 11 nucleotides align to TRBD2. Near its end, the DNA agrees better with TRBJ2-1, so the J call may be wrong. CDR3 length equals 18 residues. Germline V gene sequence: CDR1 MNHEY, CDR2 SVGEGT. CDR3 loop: CASSSPRAGTSGPNEQFF. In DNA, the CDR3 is TGTGCCAGCAGTTCTCCACGTGCCGGGACTAGCGGCCCCAATGAGCAGTTCTTC.

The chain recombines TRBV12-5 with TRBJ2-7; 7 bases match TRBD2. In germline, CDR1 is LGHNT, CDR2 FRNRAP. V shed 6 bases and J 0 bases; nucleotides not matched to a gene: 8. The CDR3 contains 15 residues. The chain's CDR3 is CASGPPSGRSYEQYF. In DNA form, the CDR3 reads TGTGCTAGTGGCCCTCCTAGCGGTCGCTCCTACGAGCAGTACTTC.

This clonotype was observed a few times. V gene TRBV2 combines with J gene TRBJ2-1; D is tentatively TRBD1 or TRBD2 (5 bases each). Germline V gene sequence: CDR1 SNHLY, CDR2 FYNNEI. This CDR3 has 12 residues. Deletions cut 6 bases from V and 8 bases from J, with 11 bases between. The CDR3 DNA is TGTGCCAGCAGGGGACGGTGGGATGAGCAGTTCTTC. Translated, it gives CASRGRWDEQFF.

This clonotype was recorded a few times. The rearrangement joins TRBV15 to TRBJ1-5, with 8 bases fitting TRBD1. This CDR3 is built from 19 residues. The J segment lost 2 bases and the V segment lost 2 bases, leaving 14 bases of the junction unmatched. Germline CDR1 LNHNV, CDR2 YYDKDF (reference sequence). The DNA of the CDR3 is TGTGCCACCAGCAGAAAGGGACAGGCCTTCTCCACTGGCAATCAGCCCCAGCATTTT. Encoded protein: CATSRKGQAFSTGNQPQHF.

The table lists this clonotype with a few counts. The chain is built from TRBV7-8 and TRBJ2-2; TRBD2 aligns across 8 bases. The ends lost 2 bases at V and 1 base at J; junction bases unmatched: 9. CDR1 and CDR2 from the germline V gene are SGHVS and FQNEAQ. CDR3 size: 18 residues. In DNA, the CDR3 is TGTGCCAGCAGCTTAATGTCGGGGCTAGCGGGGAACACCGGGGAGCTGTTTTTT. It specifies CASSLMSGLAGNTGELFF.

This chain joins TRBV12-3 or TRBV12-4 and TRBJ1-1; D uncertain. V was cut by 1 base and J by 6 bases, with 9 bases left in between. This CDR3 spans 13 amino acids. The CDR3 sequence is CASSLDYGPEAFF. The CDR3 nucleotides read TGTGCCAGCAGTTTAGATTACGGCCCTGAAGCTTTCTTT.

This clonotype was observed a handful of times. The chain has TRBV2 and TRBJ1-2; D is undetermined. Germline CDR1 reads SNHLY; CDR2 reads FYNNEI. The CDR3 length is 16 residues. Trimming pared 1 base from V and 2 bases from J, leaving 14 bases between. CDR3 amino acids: CASSEGVARWNYGYTF. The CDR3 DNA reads TGTGCCAGCAGTGAAGGGGTCGCCAGGTGGAACTATGGCTACACCTTC.

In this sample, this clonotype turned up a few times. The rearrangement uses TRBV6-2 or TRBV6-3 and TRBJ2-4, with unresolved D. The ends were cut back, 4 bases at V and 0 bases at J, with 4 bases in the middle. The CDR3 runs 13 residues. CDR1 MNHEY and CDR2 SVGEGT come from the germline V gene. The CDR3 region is CASSWGAKNIQYF. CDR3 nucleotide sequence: TGTGCCAGCAGTTGGGGAGCCAAAAACATTCAGTACTTC.

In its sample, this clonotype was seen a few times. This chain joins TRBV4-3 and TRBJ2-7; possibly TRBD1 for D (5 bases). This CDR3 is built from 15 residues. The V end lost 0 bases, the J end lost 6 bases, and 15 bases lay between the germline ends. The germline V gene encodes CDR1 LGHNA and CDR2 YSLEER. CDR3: CASSQDLGKGSEQYF. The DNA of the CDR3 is TGCGCCAGCAGCCAAGATCTGGGGAAGGGGTCCGAGCAGTACTTC.

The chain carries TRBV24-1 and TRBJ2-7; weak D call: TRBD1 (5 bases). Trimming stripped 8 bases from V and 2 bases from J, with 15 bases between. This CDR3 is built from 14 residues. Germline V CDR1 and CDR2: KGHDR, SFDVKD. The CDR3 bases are TGTGCCACCACCAGGGTGGACGCCCCCTACGAGCAGTACTTC. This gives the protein CATTRVDAPYEQYF.

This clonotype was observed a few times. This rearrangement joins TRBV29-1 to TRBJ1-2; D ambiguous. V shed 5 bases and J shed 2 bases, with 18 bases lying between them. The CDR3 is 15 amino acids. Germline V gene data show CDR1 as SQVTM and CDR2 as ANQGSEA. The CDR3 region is CSVPAFQDNNYGYTF. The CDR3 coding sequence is TGCAGCGTTCCCGCTTTTCAGGATAACAACTATGGCTACACCTTC.

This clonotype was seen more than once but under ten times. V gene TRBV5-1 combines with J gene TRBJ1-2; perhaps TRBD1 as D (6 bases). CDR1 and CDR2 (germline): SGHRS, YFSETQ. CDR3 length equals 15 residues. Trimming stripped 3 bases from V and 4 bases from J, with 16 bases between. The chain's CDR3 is CASSWGGTGTYGYTF. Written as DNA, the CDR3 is TGCGCCAGCAGCTGGGGGGGTACAGGGACCTATGGCTACACCTTC.